Detailed here is one T cell receptor beta chain. Its specificity is not known. CD8+ and CD4+ T cells from blood underwent TCR beta sequencing. Age- and sex-matched healthy donors served as the control group. The data are from a study of CD8 T cells in Susac syndrome. Broader study findings: That the number of individuals in its TCR sequencing and HLA analysis was relatively small was acknowledged by the study.

Per germline, CDR1 MDHEN and CDR2 SYDVKM. The CDR3 runs 16 residues. V lost 2 bases to trimming and J lost 6 bases, with 17 bases between them. The authors reverse transcribed roughly 0.45 to 1 ug RNA with random hexamers. TCR beta CDR3 was amplified by immunoSEQ covering 54 Vbeta and 13 Jbeta. Via MiXCR, TCRdb re-called the immunoSEQ multiplex PCR reads, giving one row per CDR3 protein. The profile shows tens of thousands of distinct CDR3 sequences, over 85% of them singletons. The TCR comes from a human donor in good health. V is TRBV28 and J is TRBJ2-1; D remains ambiguous. The sample taken for sequencing was CD8+ T cells from PBMCs. CDR3 DNA sequence: TGTGCCAGCAGTTTACCCCGGGCAGGTCAGGTCAATGAGCAGTTCTTC. This codes for CASSLPRAGQVNEQFF.